This TCR beta chain was observed in a study of blood T cell repertoires in COVID-19. There are 16 residues in the CDR3. Trimming took 0 bases from V and 4 from J, leaving 14 bases between them. Germline V gene sequence: CDR1 SGHRS, CDR2 YFSETQ. As processed by the authors: From reference gene primer amplification, estimates of nucleated cell counts were derived. Sequencing used immunoSEQ multiplex PCR; TCRdb keeps in-frame clones, though not all of them. V, J and clone size were drawn from that table, and D and trimming were deduced from the DNA. The data show about 45,000 clones, roughly 80% seen once.

The source is a man between 65 and 85 years old with acute or convalescent COVID-19. The material sequenced was peripheral blood. J is TRBJ1-5 and V is TRBV5-1; no definite D call. The CDR3 nucleotides are TGCGCCAGCAGCTTGGGGGCAGGAGGAGGGAATCAGCCCCAGCATTTT. Translation: CASSLGAGGGNQPQHF.